This TCR beta chain was recovered during a study of T cell repertoires in cytomegalovirus infection. For the study at large: Both a matching HLA type and CMV infection were indicated by public TCR beta signatures.

From the reads, TCRdb called clonotypes with MiXCR, one entry per CDR3 protein. Among 210,000 or so distinct CDR3 sequences, approximately 7% were seen once, and the ten largest hold 6.5%. Regarding the study as a whole: In two of eight donors, the top clonotype was HLA-C-restricted CMV-specific.

The sample holds many counts of this clonotype. The antigen is unknown. CDR1 and CDR2 (germline): SGHTA, FQGNSA. Trimming left V 5 bases short and J 13 bases short, with 17 bases between. The CDR3 extends over 12 amino acids. The receptor comes from a human donor in good health (CMV status not recorded). Some clones in this sample may be carry-over from other donors' samples. The rearrangement links TRBV7-2 to TRBJ1-1; TRBD1 might be the D (5 bases). Sequencing was done on a sample of PBMCs. The CDR3 sequence: CASSPRDARNFF. The CDR3 coding sequence is TGTGCCAGCAGCCCGCGGGACGCTCGAAATTTCTTT.